This T cell receptor (beta chain) was profiled in a study of shared clonotypes between healthy human individuals. Researchers divided each subset's genomic DNA evenly across several immunoSEQ plates. Sequenced by immunoSEQ multiplex PCR; TCRdb stores in-frame clones only, minus some. The sample includes about 2 million clones, roughly 94% of them seen just once. Regarding the study as a whole: Sorted-subset sequencing was shown by rarefaction to be incomplete despite large depth.

The CDR3 extends over 16 amino acids. Germline V gene lookup returns CDR1 GTSNPN and CDR2 SVGIG (reference sequence). Trimming at V came to 0 bases and at J to 1 base, leaving 5 bases not matched to a gene. Worth noting for this clone: Its specificity is unknown.

The origin of this receptor is a man aged 18 to 35 in good health. The rearrangement links TRBV30 to TRBJ2-2; 7 bases are shared with TRBD2. The material sequenced was naive CD4+ T cells sorted from blood. The subset here: CD45RA+ positively selected. As DNA, the CDR3 is TGTGCCTGGAGTGTAGCGGGGCGGGTGAACACCGGGGAGCTGTTTTTT. Protein: CAWSVAGRVNTGELFF.